The 27 T cell receptor beta chains reported below all come from one sample, sequenced in a study of shared clonotypes between healthy human individuals. Naivety among CD8 cells was defined by CD45RO negativity and positive CCR7 selection, thereby excluding terminally differentiated effector memory CD45RA+ cells. Some clones are missing from TCRdb's copy, which holds only in-frame ones; the method was immunoSEQ multiplex PCR. The sample lists over 2 million clones, around 96% occurring once. The sequencing sample was made of naive CD8+ T cells sorted from blood. These receptor sequences come from a man aged 18 to 30 in good health.

The chain is built from TRBV13 and TRBJ1-6; tentatively, D is TRBD1 (5 bases). CDR3 length: 14 residues. Germline CDR1 reads PRHDT; CDR2 reads FYEKMQ (reference sequence). The V end lost 3 bases, the J end lost 10 bases, and 13 bases lay between the germline ends. CDR3 sequence: CASSLGLLRSPLHF. The CDR3 nucleotides read TGTGCCAGCAGCTTGGGGCTTTTACGATCACCCCTCCACTTT.

The V call is TRBV2, the J call TRBJ2-7; 8 nucleotides match TRBD1. The CDR3 covers 16 residues. Germline CDR1 is SNHLY and CDR2 is FYNNEI. Trimming removed 7 bases from V and 1 base from J; junction bases left unmatched: 12. The CDR3, as DNA: TGTGCCAGCACTGACCCATCCTGGACAGGGTCCTACGAGCAGTACTTC. Residues: CASTDPSWTGSYEQYF.

Points on this clone: Different DNA sequences within this sample yield the same CDR3. The V and J genes are TRBV5-1 and TRBJ1-1; D is undetermined. The V end was cut by 2 bases, the J end by 0 bases, with 5 bases between. CDR1 and CDR2 from the germline V gene are SGHRS and YFSETQ. The CDR3 is made up of 13 amino acids. The CDR3 reads CASSFRLNTEAFF. The DNA of the CDR3 is TGCGCCAGCAGCTTCCGCCTGAACACTGAAGCTTTCTTT.

This chain joins TRBV7-9 and TRBJ2-7, with D hard to call. The V end was cut by 5 bases, the J end by 2 bases, with 13 bases between. Germline CDR1 SEHNR, CDR2 FQNEAQ (reference sequence). CDR3 length: 14 amino acids. CDR3 region: CASSRGPGTYEQYF. Written as DNA, the CDR3 is TGTGCCAGCAGCCGCGGTCCGGGTACCTACGAGCAGTACTTC.

The CDR3 here is CASSDPGQGSGNIQYF. CDR3 DNA: TGTGCCAGCAGCGACCCGGGACAGGGTAGTGGAAACATTCAGTACTTC. This chain links TRBV2 with TRBJ2-4; 9 bases match TRBD1. The CDR3 loop spans 16 amino acids. Germline V lookup: CDR1 SNHLY, CDR2 FYNNEI. V shed 6 bases and J 6 bases; nucleotides not matched to a gene: 12.

The rearrangement joins TRBV5-1 to TRBJ2-2; no reliable D call. In germline, CDR1 is SGHRS, CDR2 YFSETQ. This CDR3 spans 16 amino acids. With 1 base removed from V and 4 bases from J, the gap between germline ends came to 14 bases. The CDR3 spells CASSLWAPGGTGELFF. Written as DNA, the CDR3 is TGCGCCAGCAGCTTGTGGGCCCCCGGCGGCACCGGGGAGCTGTTTTTT.

The J gene is TRBJ1-6, the V gene TRBV27, with 7 bases aligning to TRBD1. CDR1 and CDR2 (germline): MNHEY, SMNVEV (reference sequence). J was trimmed by 8 bases and V by 6 bases; bases with no gene match: 10. CDR3 size: 15 residues. CDR3 DNA: TGTGCCAGCAGCCATAGGGGACAGAACCATTCACCCCTCCACTTT. Residues: CASSHRGQNHSPLHF.

V and J are TRBV4-1 and TRBJ2-1; 10 bases fit TRBD2. The germline gives CDR1 MGHRA, CDR2 YSYEKL. The V gene end was trimmed by 4 bases and the J gene end by 5 bases; junction bases not matched to a gene: 5. The CDR3 has 15 amino acids. The CDR3 DNA sequence: TGCGCCAGCAGCCTCGGACTAGCGGAAAACAATGAGCAGTTCTTC. Translated: CASSLGLAENNEQFF.

The chain links TRBV5-6 to TRBJ2-7; 10 bases are a match to TRBD2. In germline, CDR1 is SGHDT, CDR2 YYEEEE. V trimming: 3 bases; J trimming: 1 base; junction bases outside the gene matches: 10. This CDR3 is 17 amino acids long. The CDR3 region is CASSSESSGGYSYEQYF. The CDR3 DNA follows: TGTGCCAGCAGCTCTGAGTCTAGCGGGGGCTATTCCTACGAGCAGTACTTC. The full variable domain, with the rest looked up from reference TRBV5-6 and TRBJ2-7, is DAGVTQSPTHLIKTRGQQVTLRCSPKSGHDTVSWYQQALGQGPQFIFQYYEEEERQRGNFPDRFSGHQFPNYSSELNVNALLLGDSALYLCASSSESSGGYSYEQYFGPGTRLTVT.

The rearrangement joins TRBV10-1 to TRBJ2-1; 9 bases are shared with TRBD1. The V and J ends lost 6 bases and 8 bases, in that order; junction bases with no gene match: 5. Germline values: CDR1 WNHNN, CDR2 SYGVQD (reference sequence). The CDR3 runs to 13 residues. The chain's CDR3 is CASRPDRGHEQFF. CDR3 coding DNA: TGCGCCAGCAGGCCGGACAGGGGCCATGAGCAGTTCTTC.

This clone showed up just once. The chain joins TRBV6-1 to TRBJ2-1; 13 bases are shared with TRBD2. The length of the CDR3 is 17 residues. Trimming cost V 3 bases and J 0 bases; bases outside gene matches: 2. Per the germline V gene, CDR1 is MNHNS and CDR2 is SASEGT. Here the CDR3 DNA reads TGTGCCAGCAGTGAGGGGACTAGCGGGATCTCCTACAATGAGCAGTTCTTC. Its protein product is CASSEGTSGISYNEQFF.

This chain links TRBV4-1 with TRBJ2-2; TRBD1 matches at 7 bases. Trimming removed 5 bases from V and 1 base from J; junction bases left unmatched: 4. CDR3 length: 15 amino acids. In germline, CDR1 is MGHRA, CDR2 YSYEKL. Written as DNA, the CDR3 is TGCGCCAGCAGCGACGGGACAGAGAACACCGGGGAGCTGTTTTTT. Its translation is CASSDGTENTGELFF.

This sequence joins TRBV7-8 and TRBJ1-5; 8 bases are a match to TRBD1. The CDR3 sequence is 15 residues long. V shed 5 bases and J 4 bases; nucleotides not matched to a gene: 7. Germline assignment: CDR1 SGHVS and CDR2 FQNEAQ. The CDR3: CASSQDRGRNQPQHF. The CDR3 nucleotides are TGTGCCAGCAGCCAAGACAGGGGCCGTAATCAGCCCCAGCATTTT.

This clone was recorded at least ten times. The chain uses TRBV6-1 and TRBJ1-5, with 11 bases that match TRBD1. The CDR3 spans 15 residues. Germline V gene data show CDR1 as MNHNS and CDR2 as SASEGT. V lost 5 bases, J lost 5 bases, and 5 bases stayed unmatched. The CDR3 sequence: CASSTGQGAYQPQHF. In DNA form, the CDR3 reads TGTGCCAGCAGTACTGGACAGGGGGCTTATCAGCCCCAGCATTTT.

The chain joins TRBV5-6 to TRBJ1-1; 7 bases line up with TRBD1. The CDR3 length is 16 residues. V was clipped by 3 bases and J by 0 bases; unmatched bases: 8. Germline assignment: CDR1 SGHDT and CDR2 YYEEEE. This CDR3 is CASSYQTGIMNTEAFF. The CDR3 nucleotides are TGTGCCAGCAGCTACCAGACAGGGATCATGAACACTGAAGCTTTCTTT.

The chain carries TRBV23-1 and TRBJ1-2; 7 bases agree with TRBD1. TRBV23-1 counts as an open reading frame of uncertain function. Trimming removed 7 bases from V and 6 bases from J; junction bases left unmatched: 8. The CDR3 length is 13 residues. CDR3 in amino acids: CASNLRDSNGYTF. The CDR3 DNA is TGCGCCAGCAACCTCCGGGACAGCAATGGCTACACCTTC.

This clone was picked up one time. At one end the junction does not follow the germline gene, possibly because of a read error. The chain employs TRBV13 and TRBJ2-7; D is possibly TRBD1 or TRBD2 (6 bases each). This CDR3 region has 18 residues. Germline assignment: CDR1 PRHDT and CDR2 FYEKMQ (reference sequence). The CDR3 loop reads CASSLGSEGGGPTYEQYF. As DNA, the CDR3 is TGTGCCAGCAGCCTAGGTTCCGAAGGAGGGGGGCCCACCTACGAGCAGTACTTC.

The count of this clone is one. The J gene is TRBJ2-1, the V gene TRBV27, with TRBD1 matching 9 bases. There are 14 residues in the CDR3. CDR1 is MNHEY and CDR2 is SMNVEV in the germline V gene (reference sequence). Trimming cost V 6 bases and J 6 bases; bases outside gene matches: 6. CDR3 in amino acids: CASRKWTGVNEQFF. The CDR3 nucleotides read TGTGCCAGCAGAAAGTGGACAGGGGTCAATGAGCAGTTCTTC.

To note about this clone: The same CDR3 is also encoded by other DNA sequences in this sample. The rearrangement links TRBV28 to TRBJ2-7, with D hard to call. V lost 1 base to trimming and J lost 4 bases, with 5 bases between them. The germline V gene has CDR1 MDHEN and CDR2 SYDVKM. This CDR3 is 12 amino acids long. The CDR3, as DNA: TGTGCCAGCAGTTTATCCTTTTACGAGCAGTACTTC. Translated: CASSLSFYEQYF.

The genes are TRBV5-6 and TRBJ2-3, with TRBD2 as a possible D gene (6 bases). Germline V gene data show CDR1 as SGHDT and CDR2 as YYEEEE. The CDR3 extends over 15 amino acids. Trimming removed 2 bases at V and 2 bases at J, with 12 bases between. The CDR3 reads CASSFFRTNTDTQYF. In DNA, the CDR3 is TGTGCCAGCAGCTTTTTCCGGACTAACACAGATACGCAGTATTTT.

This clone was detected only once. V and J are TRBV9 and TRBJ1-1; no definite D call. Germline V gene sequence: CDR1 SGDLS, CDR2 YYNGEE. Trimming removed 0 bases at V and 2 bases at J, with 14 bases between. The CDR3 contains 16 residues. This CDR3 is CASSVDSSGVNTEAFF. For the CDR3, the DNA is TGTGCCAGCAGCGTAGACAGCTCCGGGGTTAACACTGAAGCTTTCTTT.

The rearrangement joins TRBV5-4 to TRBJ1-1; the D is unclear. V dropped 0 bases and J dropped 1 base, with 7 bases sitting between them. Germline values: CDR1 SGHNT, CDR2 YYREEE (reference sequence). This CDR3 has 14 residues. CDR3 region: CASSLEGENTEAFF. The CDR3, as DNA: TGTGCCAGCAGCTTGGAGGGAGAGAACACTGAAGCTTTCTTT. Together with reference TRBV5-4 and TRBJ1-1, the CDR3 gives the full variable domain: ETGVTQSPTHLIKTRGQQVTLRCSSQSGHNTVSWYQQALGQGPQFIFQYYREEENGRGNFPPRFSGLQFPNYSSELNVNALELDDSALYLCASSLEGENTEAFFGQGTRLTVV.

V usage is TRBV9 and J usage is TRBJ2-3; TRBD2 matches 9 bases. Losses at the gene ends were 4 bases for V and 4 bases for J; bases not matched to a gene: 7. CDR1 SGDLS and CDR2 YYNGEE come from the germline V gene. CDR3 length equals 15 residues. CDR3 amino acids: CASSPGGLAADTQYF. CDR3 nucleotide sequence: TGTGCCAGCAGCCCGGGGGGACTAGCCGCAGATACGCAGTATTTT.

V and J are TRBV4-3 and TRBJ1-1; TRBD1 is a possible D gene (6 bases). V shed 6 bases and J shed 2 bases, with 13 bases lying between them. This CDR3 is built from 14 residues. Per the germline V gene, CDR1 is LGHNA and CDR2 is YSLEER. CDR3 in DNA: TGCGCCAGCAGTCCCCGGGACACTAACACTGAAGCTTTCTTT. This encodes CASSPRDTNTEAFF.

The J gene is TRBJ2-7, the V gene TRBV2; possibly TRBD1 for D (6 bases). From germline, CDR1 is SNHLY and CDR2 FYNNEI. Trimming cost V 3 bases and J 2 bases, with 14 bases left between them. The CDR3 has 15 amino acids. In DNA form, the CDR3 reads TGTGCCAGCAGTGACCCACAGGGACGAGCCTACGAGCAGTACTTC. Translation: CASSDPQGRAYEQYF.

The rearrangement uses TRBV11-2 and TRBJ1-2; TRBD1 aligns across 8 bases. CDR1 is SGHAT and CDR2 is FQNNGV in the germline V gene. The CDR3 consists of 19 residues. The J segment lost 4 bases and the V segment lost 0 bases, leaving 16 bases of the junction unmatched. CDR3 in amino acids: CASSLEPTGATFVGYGYTF. CDR3 nucleotide sequence: TGTGCCAGCAGCTTAGAACCGACAGGGGCGACCTTTGTCGGCTATGGCTACACCTTC.

Comment on this clone: Other DNA variants within this sample encode the same CDR3. The V call is TRBV4-1, the J call TRBJ1-2; D gene ambiguous. V was shortened by 7 bases and J by 8 bases, with 20 bases between the two germline ends. CDR3 length: 14 residues. From germline, CDR1 is MGHRA and CDR2 YSYEKL. The CDR3, as DNA: TGCGCCAGCACCGGCCCCTCCGAGGGTAGGGGCTACACCTTC. As protein: CASTGPSEGRGYTF.